This T cell receptor (beta chain) was identified in a study of T cells in Graves' hyperthyroidism and ophthalmopathy. The study's findings and limits: Among thyroid clonotypes expanded above 0.001, most also appeared in blood.

Using RNA transcripts as the source, TCR beta CDR3 regions were amplified. A set of HTBI primers served as the primers for a first-round RT-PCR of the TCR CDR3. TCRdb reanalysed the multiplex PCR reads using MiXCR and keeps one entry per CDR3 protein. The table lists about 210,000 distinct CDR3 sequences, approximately 17% of them singletons. The germline V and J ends were trimmed by 2 bases and 3 bases, with 22 bases remaining between them. The CDR3 consists of 18 residues. CDR1 is MDHEN, CDR2 SYDVKM, per germline. A remark on this clonotype: Its antigen is not identified.

This TCR was sampled from a man aged 50 to 60 with Graves' hyperthyroidism. This chain uses TRBV28 with TRBJ1-1, with unresolved D. The sequencing input was blood. CDR3 amino acids: CASSLRTGRKGVHTEAFF. The CDR3 coding sequence is TGTGCCAGCAGTTTAAGAACTGGCAGGAAGGGAGTGCACACTGAAGCTTTCTTT.